What follows are 16 T cell receptor beta chains derived from one specimen sequenced in a study of T cells in Graves' hyperthyroidism and ophthalmopathy. The TCR beta CDR3 regions underwent amplification using RNA transcripts as the source. TCR CDR3 regions were first amplified by RT-PCR with HTBI primers. TCRdb re-called the multiplex PCR reads through MiXCR, storing one row per CDR3 protein. The table lists around 760,000 distinct CDR3 sequences, 30% to 40% of them singletons, with about a third in the top ten. The sequenced sample consisted of blood. These receptors originate from a woman in her 40s with Graves' hyperthyroidism.

CDR3 protein: CASRLRNIQYF. CDR3 DNA sequence: TGTGCCAGCAGGTTGAGGAACATTCAGTACTTC. The chain joins TRBV6-6 to TRBJ2-7; the D is unclear. The J call is uncertain, as TRBJ2-4 better fits the DNA end. The CDR3 extends over 11 amino acids. Germline V gene data show CDR1 as MNHNY and CDR2 as SVGAGI (reference sequence).

This clonotype was recorded many times. This sequence joins TRBV7-8 and TRBJ2-7; TRBD2 matches at 11 bases. Trimming removed 3 bases from V and 4 bases from J; junction bases left unmatched: 2. The CDR3 is made up of 14 amino acids. Germline-derived CDR1 and CDR2 are SGHVS and FQNEAQ. In nucleotides, the CDR3 is TGTGCCAGCAGCTTGGGACTAGCGGTTTACGAGCAGTACTTC. As protein: CASSLGLAVYEQYF.

The chain carries TRBV28 and TRBJ2-5, with 9 bases that match TRBD1. Germline V CDR1 and CDR2: MDHEN, SYDVKM. J lost 3 bases, V lost 5 bases, and 7 bases had no gene match. This CDR3 is built from 15 residues. CDR3 bases: TGTGCCAGCAGTCGAATAGGGGACAGGGAAGAGACCCAGTACTTC. Translating gives CASSRIGDREETQYF.

This clonotype was picked up a small number of times. The chain combines TRBV7-2 with TRBJ2-2; tentatively, D is TRBD1 (6 bases). The CDR3 has 15 residues. V was shortened by 3 bases and J by 1 base, with 9 bases between the two germline ends. Per the germline V gene, CDR1 is SGHTA and CDR2 is FQGNSA. CDR3 sequence reads: CASSFWGQNTGELFF. CDR3 nucleotide sequence: TGTGCCAGCAGCTTTTGGGGACAGAACACCGGGGAGCTGTTTTTT.

The sample holds a few counts of this clonotype. This rearrangement joins TRBV11-3 to TRBJ2-2, with 8 bases that match TRBD2. The CDR3 length is 16 residues. Trimming took 5 bases from V and 5 from J; bases not matched to a gene: 10. Germline CDR1 reads SGHNT; CDR2 reads YENEEA. The CDR3 is CASSPRFSGVTGELFF. In nucleotides, the CDR3 is TGTGCCAGCAGCCCCCGATTTAGCGGGGTAACCGGGGAGCTGTTTTTT.

This clonotype came up many times. The gene calls are TRBV11-2 and TRBJ2-7; D is perhaps TRBD2 (5 bases). This CDR3 spans 16 amino acids. Germline CDR1 reads SGHAT; CDR2 reads FQNNGV. Trimming took 2 bases from V and 4 from J, leaving 18 bases between them. The CDR3 is CASSLWSGQLSYEQYF. CDR3 nucleotides: TGTGCCAGCAGCTTATGGAGCGGCCAACTCTCTTACGAGCAGTACTTC.

The rearrangement joins TRBV5-1 to TRBJ2-2; 10 positions match TRBD1. Trimming at V came to 2 bases and at J to 4 bases, leaving 5 bases not matched to a gene. CDR1 and CDR2 from the germline V gene are SGHRS and YFSETQ. The CDR3 runs to 16 residues. The DNA for the CDR3 is TGCGCCAGCAGCTTCTGGGACAGGGGATCCACCGGGGAGCTGTTTTTT. It yields the protein CASSFWDRGSTGELFF.

The gene calls are TRBV14 and TRBJ1-4; unclear D gene. Germline V gene lookup returns CDR1 SGHDN and CDR2 FVKESK. With 1 base removed from V and 0 bases from J, the gap between germline ends came to 12 bases. The CDR3 has 17 residues. The CDR3 loop reads CASSQVTARSTNEKLFF. DNA for the CDR3: TGTGCCAGCAGCCAAGTCACCGCTCGATCAACTAATGAAAAACTGTTTTTT.

This clonotype has ten or more counts. The chain joins TRBV10-2 to TRBJ2-7; D unclear. The CDR3 loop spans 14 amino acids. Germline lookup yields CDR1 WSHSY and CDR2 SAAADI. Trimming removed 4 bases at V and 0 bases at J, with 10 bases between. DNA for the CDR3: TGCGCCAGCAGTGTGCAGGCCACCTCCTACGAGCAGTACTTC. The encoded protein is CASSVQATSYEQYF.

This chain connects TRBV10-1 to TRBJ2-2, with D unresolved. The length of the CDR3 is 15 residues. CDR1 is WNHNN and CDR2 is SYGVQD in the germline V gene (reference sequence). Trimming cost V 5 bases and J 4 bases, with 14 bases left between them. The DNA of the CDR3 is TGCGCCAGCAGTACCGGTGTAGCCGCCACCGGGGAGCTGTTTTTT. This codes for CASSTGVAATGELFF.

This clonotype has just a few counts. The rearrangement uses TRBV7-9 and TRBJ2-7; D gene ambiguous. The germline gives CDR1 SEHNR, CDR2 FQNEAQ (reference sequence). V lost 4 bases to trimming and J lost 1 base, with 11 bases between them. There are 14 residues in the CDR3. CDR3 sequence: CASSSDPSSYEQYF. Here the CDR3 DNA reads TGTGCCAGCAGCTCCGACCCGTCATCCTACGAGCAGTACTTC.

The V gene is TRBV10-3, the J gene TRBJ2-3, with TRBD1 matching over 8 bases. The CDR3 sequence is 15 residues long. Germline loops: CDR1 ENHRY, CDR2 SYGVKD. V was pared by 6 bases and J by 2 bases, with 7 bases of the junction left unmatched. DNA for the CDR3: TGTGCCATCAGCGGGACAGGCTTAAACACAGATACGCAGTATTTT. As protein: CAISGTGLNTDTQYF.

In this sample, this clonotype turned up a few times. V usage is TRBV7-2 and J usage is TRBJ2-3; 9 bases are shared with TRBD2. In germline, CDR1 is SGHTA, CDR2 FQGNSA. This CDR3 region has 14 residues. After removal of 4 bases from V and 4 bases from J, the junction contained 3 bases not matched to a gene. The CDR3 bases are TGTGCCAGCAGCTCTAGCGGGACTGCAGATACGCAGTATTTT. It yields the protein CASSSSGTADTQYF.

CDR3 nucleotides: TGTGCCAGCAGCTTGGGGGGACAGGTTTACGAGCAGTACTTC. Translated: CASSLGGQVYEQYF. The chain uses TRBV11-1 and TRBJ2-7; TRBD1 matches 8 bases. Germline V gives CDR1 SGHAT, CDR2 FQDESV (reference sequence). V shed 3 bases, J shed 4 bases, and the junction held 5 bases outside the gene matches. The CDR3 spans 14 residues.

This chain joins TRBV7-9 and TRBJ2-7; 8 nucleotides line up with TRBD1. Germline V gives CDR1 SEHNR, CDR2 FQNEAQ (reference sequence). The length of the CDR3 is 15 residues. The J segment lost 3 bases and the V segment lost 8 bases, leaving 12 bases of the junction unmatched. CDR3 in amino acids: CASSRRDRQIYEQYF. The CDR3 DNA reads as TGTGCCAGCTCCCGCAGGGACAGGCAAATCTACGAGCAGTACTTC.

The sample holds many counts of this clonotype. The chain employs TRBV20-1 and TRBJ2-5, with TRBD2 identical over 13 bases. The V gene's germline CDR1 is DFQATT and CDR2 SNEGSKA (reference sequence). The CDR3 covers 16 residues. Unmatched junction bases numbered 12, after V lost 6 bases and J lost 5 bases. CDR3 sequence (DNA): TGCAGTGCACCCGGGACTAGCGGGACCCTGAGGGAGACCCAGTACTTC. It specifies CSAPGTSGTLRETQYF.